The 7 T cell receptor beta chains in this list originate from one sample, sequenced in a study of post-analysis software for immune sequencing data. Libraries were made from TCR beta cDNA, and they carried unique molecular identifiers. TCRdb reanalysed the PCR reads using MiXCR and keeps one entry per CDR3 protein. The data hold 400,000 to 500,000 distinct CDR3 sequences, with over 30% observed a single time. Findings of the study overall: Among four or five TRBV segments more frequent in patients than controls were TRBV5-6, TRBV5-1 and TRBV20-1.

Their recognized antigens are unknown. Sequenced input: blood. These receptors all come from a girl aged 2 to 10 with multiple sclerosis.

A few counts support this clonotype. This chain's CDR3 is CSAGGLAGVATQYF. DNA of the CDR3: TGCAGTGCTGGAGGACTAGCGGGGGTCGCGACCCAGTACTTC. The chain carries TRBV20-1 and TRBJ2-5; 13 positions agree with TRBD2. CDR1 DFQATT and CDR2 SNEGSKA come from the germline V gene (reference sequence). The J segment lost 7 bases and the V segment lost 5 bases, leaving 7 bases of the junction unmatched. This CDR3 region has 14 residues.

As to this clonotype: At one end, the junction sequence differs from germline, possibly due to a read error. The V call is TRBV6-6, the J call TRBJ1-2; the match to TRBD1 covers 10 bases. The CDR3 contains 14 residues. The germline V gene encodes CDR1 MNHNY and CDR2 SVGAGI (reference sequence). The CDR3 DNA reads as TGTGCCAGCAGAACTCAGGGACAGGGGAATGGCTGCACCTTC. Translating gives CASRTQGQGNGCTF.

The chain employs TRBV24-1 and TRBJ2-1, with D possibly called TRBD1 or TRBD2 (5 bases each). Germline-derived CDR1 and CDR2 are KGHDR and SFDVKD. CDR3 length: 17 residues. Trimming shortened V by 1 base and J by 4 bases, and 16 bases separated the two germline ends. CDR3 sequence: CATSDLGTGADYNEQFF. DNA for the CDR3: TGTGCCACCAGTGATTTAGGGACCGGGGCGGATTACAATGAGCAGTTCTTC.

CDR3 sequence (DNA): TGCAGTGCTAGAGATATTAGCGGGAGTTACGAGCAGTACTTC. The encoded protein is CSARDISGSYEQYF. The V and J genes are TRBV20-1 and TRBJ2-7, with TRBD2 matching over 9 bases. Trimming cost V 0 bases and J 4 bases; bases outside gene matches: 4. Germline V gene data show CDR1 as DFQATT and CDR2 as SNEGSKA (reference sequence). This CDR3 has 14 residues.

CDR3 amino acids: CASAARGMNTEAFF. The CDR3 DNA is TGTGCCAGCGCAGCACGGGGGATGAACACTGAAGCTTTCTTT. The V gene is TRBV28, the J gene TRBJ1-1; possibly TRBD1 for D (5 bases). Germline lookup yields CDR1 MDHEN and CDR2 SYDVKM. This CDR3 comprises 14 residues. The V gene lost 8 bases and the J gene lost 0 bases, with 13 bases spanning the gap.

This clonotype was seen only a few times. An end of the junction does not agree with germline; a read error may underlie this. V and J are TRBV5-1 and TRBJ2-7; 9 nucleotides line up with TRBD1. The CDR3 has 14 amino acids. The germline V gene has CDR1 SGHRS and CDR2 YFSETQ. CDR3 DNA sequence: TGTGCCAGCAGTCCCCGGGACAGGGTCTACGAGCAGTACTTC. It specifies CASSPRDRVYEQYF.

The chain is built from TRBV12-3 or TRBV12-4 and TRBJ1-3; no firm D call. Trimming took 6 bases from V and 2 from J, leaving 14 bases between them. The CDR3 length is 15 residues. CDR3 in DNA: TGTGCCAGCAGCCCCGGCCCATCCCCTGGAAACACCATATATTTT. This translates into CASSPGPSPGNTIYF.